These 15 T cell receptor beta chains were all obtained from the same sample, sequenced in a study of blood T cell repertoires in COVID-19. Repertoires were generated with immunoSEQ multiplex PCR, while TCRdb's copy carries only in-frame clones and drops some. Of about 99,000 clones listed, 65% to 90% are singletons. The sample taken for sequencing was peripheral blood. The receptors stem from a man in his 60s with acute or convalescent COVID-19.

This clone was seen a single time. CDR3 nucleotides: TGTGCCAGTACCCTGGGACAGGGTTACGAAAAACTGTTTTTT. Translated: CASTLGQGYEKLFF. This sequence joins TRBV19 and TRBJ1-4, with 9 bases fitting TRBD1. V dropped 7 bases and J dropped 8; count of bases not matched to a gene: 8. The CDR3 consists of 14 residues. CDR1 and CDR2 from the germline V gene are LNHDA and SQIVND (reference sequence). The variable domain in full, completed from reference TRBV19 and TRBJ1-4, reads DGGITQSPKYLFRKEGQNVTLSCEQNLNHDAMYWYRQDPGQGLRLIYYSQIVNDFQKGDIAEGYSVSREKKESFPLTVTSAQKNPTAFYLCASTLGQGYEKLFFGSGTQLSVL.

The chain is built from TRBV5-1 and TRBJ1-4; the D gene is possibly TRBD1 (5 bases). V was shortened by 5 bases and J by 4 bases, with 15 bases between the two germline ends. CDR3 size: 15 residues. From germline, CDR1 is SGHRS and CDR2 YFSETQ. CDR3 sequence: CASSRQTEVNEKLFF. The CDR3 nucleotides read TGCGCCAGCAGTCGACAGACAGAAGTTAATGAAAAACTGTTTTTT.

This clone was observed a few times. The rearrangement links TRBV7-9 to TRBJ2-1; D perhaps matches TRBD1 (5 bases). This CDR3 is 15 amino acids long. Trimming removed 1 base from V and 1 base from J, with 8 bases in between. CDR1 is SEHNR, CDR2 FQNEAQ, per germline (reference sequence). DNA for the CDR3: TGTGCCAGCAGCTTAGGACAGATTTCCTACAATGAGCAGTTCTTC. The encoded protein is CASSLGQISYNEQFF.

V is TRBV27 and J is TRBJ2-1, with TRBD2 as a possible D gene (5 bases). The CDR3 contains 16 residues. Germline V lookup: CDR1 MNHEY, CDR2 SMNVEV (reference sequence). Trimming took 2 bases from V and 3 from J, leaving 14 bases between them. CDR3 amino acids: CASSLVSGTVYNEQFF. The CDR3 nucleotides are TGTGCCAGCAGTTTAGTGAGCGGCACGGTCTACAATGAGCAGTTCTTC.

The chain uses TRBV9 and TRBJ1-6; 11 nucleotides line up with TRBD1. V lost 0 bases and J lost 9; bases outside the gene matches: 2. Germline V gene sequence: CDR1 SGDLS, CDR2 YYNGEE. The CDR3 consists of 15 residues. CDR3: CASSVGDRGSSPLHF. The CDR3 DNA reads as TGTGCCAGCAGCGTAGGGGACAGGGGGAGTTCACCCCTCCACTTT.

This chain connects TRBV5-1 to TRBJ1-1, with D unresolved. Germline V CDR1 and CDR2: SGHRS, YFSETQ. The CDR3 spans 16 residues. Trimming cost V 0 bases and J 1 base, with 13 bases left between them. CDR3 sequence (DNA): TGCGCCAGCAGCTTGGGGCAGAGGAACACGAACACTGAAGCTTTCTTT. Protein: CASSLGQRNTNTEAFF. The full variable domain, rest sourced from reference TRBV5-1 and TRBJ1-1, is KAGVTQTPRYLIKTRGQQVTLSCSPISGHRSVSWYQQTPGQGLQFLFEYFSETQRNKGNFPGRFSGRQFSNSRSEMNVSTLELGDSALYLCASSLGQRNTNTEAFFGQGTRLTVV.

The CDR3 spells CASSLTGHTTDTQYF. The DNA of the CDR3 is TGTGCCAGCAGCTTGACAGGGCACACCACAGATACGCAGTATTTT. This chain links TRBV7-3 with TRBJ2-3; 7 nucleotides match TRBD1. The length of the CDR3 is 15 residues. Germline V gene sequence: CDR1 SGHTA, CDR2 FQGTGA. V shed 3 bases, J shed 2 bases, and the junction held 5 bases outside the gene matches.

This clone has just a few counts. The CDR3 protein is CASSRGQLNTEAFF. The CDR3 nucleotides read TGCGCCAGCAGCCGAGGACAGCTGAACACTGAAGCTTTCTTT. The chain joins TRBV5-1 to TRBJ1-1; D is perhaps TRBD1 (6 bases). Deletions cut 4 bases from V and 0 bases from J, with 10 bases between. CDR1 SGHRS and CDR2 YFSETQ come from the germline V gene. The CDR3 has 14 residues.

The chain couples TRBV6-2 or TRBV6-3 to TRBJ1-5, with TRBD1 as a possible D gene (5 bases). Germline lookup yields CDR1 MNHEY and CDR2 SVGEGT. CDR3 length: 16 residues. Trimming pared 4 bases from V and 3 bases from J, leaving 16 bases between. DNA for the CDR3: TGTGCCAGCAGTTCCTTCAGGGTAGGTGACAATCAGCCCCAGCATTTT. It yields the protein CASSSFRVGDNQPQHF.

The CDR3 loop is CASSPGQGAVQPQHF. CDR3 nucleotide sequence: TGTGCCAGTAGCCCCGGACAGGGGGCGGTTCAGCCCCAGCATTTT. V usage is TRBV19 and J usage is TRBJ1-5, with 11 bases fitting TRBD1. Germline V gene sequence: CDR1 LNHDA, CDR2 SQIVND (reference sequence). This CDR3 is 15 amino acids long. The V segment lost 6 bases and the J segment 6 bases; nucleotides outside the gene matches: 7.

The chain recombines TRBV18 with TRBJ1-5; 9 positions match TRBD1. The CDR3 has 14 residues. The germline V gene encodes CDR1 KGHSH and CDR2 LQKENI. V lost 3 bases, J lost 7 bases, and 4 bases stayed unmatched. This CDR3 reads CASSPTGGEQPQHF. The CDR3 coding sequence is TGTGCCAGCTCACCTACAGGGGGCGAACAGCCCCAGCATTTT.

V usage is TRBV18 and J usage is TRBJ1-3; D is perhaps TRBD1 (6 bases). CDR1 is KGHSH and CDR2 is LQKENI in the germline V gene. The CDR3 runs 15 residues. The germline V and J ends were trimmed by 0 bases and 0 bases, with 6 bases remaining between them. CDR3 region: CASSPPGGSGNTIYF. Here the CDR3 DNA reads TGTGCCAGCTCACCACCAGGGGGCTCTGGAAACACCATATATTTT.

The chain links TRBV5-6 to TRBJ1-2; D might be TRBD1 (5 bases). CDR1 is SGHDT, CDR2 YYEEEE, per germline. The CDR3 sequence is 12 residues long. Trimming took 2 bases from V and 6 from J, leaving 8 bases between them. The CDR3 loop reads CASSFPGHGYTF. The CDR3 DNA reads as TGTGCCAGCAGCTTTCCAGGGCATGGCTACACCTTC.

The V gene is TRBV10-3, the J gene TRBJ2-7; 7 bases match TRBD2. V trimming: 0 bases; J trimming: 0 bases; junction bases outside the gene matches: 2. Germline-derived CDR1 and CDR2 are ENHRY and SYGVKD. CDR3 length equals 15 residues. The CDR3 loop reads CAISESASGSYEQYF. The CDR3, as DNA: TGTGCCATCAGTGAGTCGGCTAGCGGCTCCTACGAGCAGTACTTC.

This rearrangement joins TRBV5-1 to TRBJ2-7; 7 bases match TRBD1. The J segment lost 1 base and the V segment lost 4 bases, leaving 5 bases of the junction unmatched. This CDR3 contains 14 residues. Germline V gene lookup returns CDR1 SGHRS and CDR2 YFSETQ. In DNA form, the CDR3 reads TGCGCCAGCAGCCCGGGACAGTCTTCCTACGAGCAGTACTTC. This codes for CASSPGQSSYEQYF.